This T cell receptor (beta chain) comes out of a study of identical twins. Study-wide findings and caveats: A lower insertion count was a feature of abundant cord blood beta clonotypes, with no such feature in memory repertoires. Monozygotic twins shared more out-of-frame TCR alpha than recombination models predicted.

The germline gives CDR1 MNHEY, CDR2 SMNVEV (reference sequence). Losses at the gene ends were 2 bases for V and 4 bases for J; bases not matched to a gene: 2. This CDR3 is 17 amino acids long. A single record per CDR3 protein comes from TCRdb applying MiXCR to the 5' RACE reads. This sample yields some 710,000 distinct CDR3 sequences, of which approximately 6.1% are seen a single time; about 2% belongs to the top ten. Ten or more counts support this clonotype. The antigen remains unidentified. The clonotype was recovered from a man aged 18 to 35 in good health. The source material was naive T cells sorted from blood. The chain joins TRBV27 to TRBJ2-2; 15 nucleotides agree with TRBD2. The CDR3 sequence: CASSLGLAGGFTGELFF. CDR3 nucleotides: TGTGCCAGCAGTTTAGGACTAGCGGGAGGGTTCACCGGGGAGCTGTTTTTT.